Following are 27 T cell receptor beta chains from one sample sequenced in a study of identical twins. TCRdb called the 5' RACE reads again in MiXCR, with one record for every CDR3 protein. The sample contains about 700,000 distinct CDR3 sequences, over 8.5% of which appear only once. In addition, the sample was reused for a study of yellow fever vaccine responses in identical twins.

The sequenced material came from PBMCs. Source of these receptors: a woman aged 18-29 years in good health.

The chain carries TRBV7-2 and TRBJ2-3; 10 bases line up with TRBD2. The V segment lost 5 bases and the J segment 1 base; nucleotides outside the gene matches: 9. The CDR3 length is 17 residues. CDR1 is SGHTA, CDR2 FQGNSA, per germline. CDR3 DNA sequence: TGTGCCAGCAGCCCGAGAGTAGCGGGGGGCCGCACAGATACGCAGTATTTT. Encoded protein: CASSPRVAGGRTDTQYF.

This sequence joins TRBV13 and TRBJ2-3; 8 nucleotides match TRBD1. Germline V gene data show CDR1 as PRHDT and CDR2 as FYEKMQ (reference sequence). V trimming: 5 bases; J trimming: 0 bases; junction bases outside the gene matches: 4. The CDR3 is 15 amino acids. The CDR3 is CASSVRGLSTDTQYF. The CDR3 coding sequence is TGTGCCAGCAGCGTCAGGGGGCTCAGCACAGATACGCAGTATTTT.

This clonotype was counted between two and nine times. This chain connects TRBV15 to TRBJ1-1; D gene ambiguous. Germline CDR1 is LNHNV and CDR2 is YYDKDF (reference sequence). The CDR3 loop spans 14 amino acids. Trimming stripped 4 bases from V and 0 bases from J, with 9 bases between. CDR3: CATSTPGMNTEAFF. The CDR3 nucleotides are TGTGCCACCAGCACGCCGGGGATGAACACTGAAGCTTTCTTT.

This clonotype was counted a few times. The chain combines TRBV11-1 with TRBJ2-5; 12 positions agree with TRBD2. Germline V lookup: CDR1 SGHAT, CDR2 FQDESV (reference sequence). The CDR3 has 18 residues. After removal of 3 bases from V and 3 bases from J, the junction contained 11 bases not matched to a gene. CDR3 bases: TGTGCCAGCAGCTTCCCGGGACTAGCGGGCTCTAGGGAAGAGACCCAGTACTTC. Translation: CASSFPGLAGSREETQYF.

The chain recombines TRBV28 with TRBJ1-6; 9 bases are a match to TRBD1. Germline CDR1 is MDHEN and CDR2 is SYDVKM. The V and J ends lost 6 bases and 8 bases, in that order; junction bases with no gene match: 2. The CDR3 length is 13 residues. This chain's CDR3 is CASSGQGHSPLHF. The CDR3 coding sequence is TGTGCCAGCAGCGGACAGGGGCATTCACCCCTCCACTTT.

The J gene is TRBJ2-7, the V gene TRBV2, with 13 bases identical to TRBD2. The CDR3 is 18 amino acids. The germline V gene has CDR1 SNHLY and CDR2 FYNNEI. V shed 6 bases, J shed 1 base, and the junction held 12 bases outside the gene matches. The CDR3 region is CASRILAGGPNLSYEQYF. In DNA, the CDR3 is TGTGCCAGCAGGATACTAGCGGGAGGGCCGAACCTTTCCTACGAGCAGTACTTC.

This clonotype has a count of ten or more. This chain joins TRBV20-1 and TRBJ2-3; TRBD2 matches 11 bases. V dropped 6 bases and J dropped 2; count of bases not matched to a gene: 4. CDR1 is DFQATT and CDR2 is SNEGSKA in the germline V gene (reference sequence). The CDR3 sequence is 14 residues long. CDR3 nucleotides: TGCAGTGCCCCGACTAGCGGGGCCACAGATACGCAGTATTTT. Residues: CSAPTSGATDTQYF.

This clonotype occurred many times. CDR3 region: CSVESRPSGLAGGFADTQYF. The CDR3 bases are TGCAGCGTTGAAAGCCGTCCTTCGGGACTAGCGGGAGGGTTTGCAGATACGCAGTATTTT. The rearrangement links TRBV29-1 to TRBJ2-3; 16 nucleotides match TRBD2. The CDR3 spans 20 residues. Per germline, CDR1 SQVTM and CDR2 ANQGSEA. Trimming cost V 2 bases and J 4 bases; bases outside gene matches: 15.

This clonotype was observed a few times. The chain uses TRBV6-1 and TRBJ1-5, with TRBD1 identical over 7 bases. Germline CDR1 and CDR2: MNHNS and SASEGT. Germline trimming cut 5 bases from V and 0 bases from J; bases unmatched to any gene: 10. The CDR3 consists of 17 residues. Here the CDR3 reads CASSPTGAGISNQPQHF. CDR3 DNA sequence: TGTGCCAGCAGTCCTACAGGGGCCGGAATTAGCAATCAGCCCCAGCATTTT.

This clonotype came up many times. The V call is TRBV12-3 or TRBV12-4, the J call TRBJ1-1; weak D call: TRBD1 (5 bases). Trimming shortened V by 4 bases and J by 1 base, and 10 bases separated the two germline ends. This CDR3 region has 14 residues. As DNA, the CDR3 is TGTGCCAGCAGTTACCCGGACAAGAACACTGAAGCTTTCTTT. Protein product: CASSYPDKNTEAFF.

Only a few counts were recorded for this clonotype. The V gene is TRBV7-9, the J gene TRBJ1-5; D not certain. The CDR3 runs 14 residues. Germline values: CDR1 SEHNR, CDR2 FQNEAQ (reference sequence). The ends were cut back, 1 base at V and 1 base at J, with 5 bases in the middle. Here the CDR3 reads CASSLGASNQPQHF. Here the CDR3 DNA reads TGTGCCAGCAGCTTAGGGGCGAGCAATCAGCCCCAGCATTTT.

In this sample, this clonotype turned up a few times. V and J are TRBV2 and TRBJ2-5; D tentatively reads TRBD1 or TRBD2 (6 bases each). The CDR3 spans 13 residues. CDR1 is SNHLY and CDR2 is FYNNEI in the germline V gene. V was trimmed by 7 bases and J by 5 bases, leaving 14 bases between them. This CDR3 is CASIPGALETQYF. The CDR3, as DNA: TGTGCCAGCATACCGGGGGCACTCGAGACCCAGTACTTC.

The V gene is TRBV6-2 or TRBV6-3, the J gene TRBJ2-1; 12 nucleotides line up with TRBD2. This CDR3 comprises 16 residues. V dropped 5 bases and J dropped 7; count of bases not matched to a gene: 9. Looked up from germline, CDR1 is MNHEY and CDR2 is SVGEGT. CDR3 nucleotide sequence: TGTGCCAGCAGTCTCCCGACTAGCGGGGGATGGAATGAGCAGTTCTTC. The encoded protein is CASSLPTSGGWNEQFF.

The J gene is TRBJ2-7, the V gene TRBV10-3, with 8 bases matching TRBD1. V lost 7 bases, J lost 6 bases, and 14 bases stayed unmatched. CDR3 length equals 15 residues. Germline CDR1 ENHRY, CDR2 SYGVKD. The CDR3, as DNA: TGTGCCATCAAACAATCTGGACAGGGTTTTAGCGAGCAGTACTTC. Residues: CAIKQSGQGFSEQYF.

On this clonotype itself: One end of the junction does not line up with germline, which may come from a read error. V gene TRBV12-3 or TRBV12-4 combines with J gene TRBJ2-6; possibly TRBD1 or TRBD2 for D (6 bases each). The CDR3 totals 18 residues. The CDR3 spells CTSSEGGGGFSGANVLTF. The CDR3 region has the DNA TGTACCAGCAGTGAGGGCGGAGGGGGTTTCTCTGGGGCCAACGTCCTGACTTTC.

The V gene is TRBV19, the J gene TRBJ2-1, with 9 bases fitting TRBD2. CDR1 is LNHDA, CDR2 SQIVND, per germline (reference sequence). The CDR3 contains 12 residues. Losses at the gene ends were 7 bases for V and 15 bases for J; bases not matched to a gene: 10. The CDR3 coding sequence is TGTGCCAGTACGCCGACTAGCGGCCGACGGTTCTTC. Its protein product is CASTPTSGRRFF.

This clonotype showed up many times. J is TRBJ2-7 and V is TRBV4-1; 10 nucleotides line up with TRBD2. The CDR3 totals 16 residues. CDR1 and CDR2 from the germline V gene are MGHRA and YSYEKL. V shed 3 bases and J 2 bases; nucleotides not matched to a gene: 7. The chain's CDR3 is CASSQSSSGRAYEQYF. CDR3 nucleotides: TGCGCCAGCAGCCAGTCTTCTAGCGGGAGAGCCTACGAGCAGTACTTC.

The J gene is TRBJ2-5, the V gene TRBV27; D tentatively fits TRBD1 or TRBD2 (5 bases each). The ends were cut back, 3 bases at V and 2 bases at J, with 13 bases in the middle. CDR1 is MNHEY, CDR2 SMNVEV, per germline (reference sequence). This CDR3 contains 15 residues. Here the CDR3 DNA reads TGTGCCAGCAGTTTGGGAGTAGACAGACAAGAGACCCAGTACTTC. Translated: CASSLGVDRQETQYF.

This clonotype was counted ten times or more. The CDR3 DNA follows: TGTGCCAGCAGCTTACCGGACCCGTACAATGAGCAGTTCTTC. Amino acid sequence: CASSLPDPYNEQFF. The chain is built from TRBV7-9 and TRBJ2-1; D uncertain. In germline, CDR1 is SEHNR, CDR2 FQNEAQ (reference sequence). V shed 2 bases and J shed 4 bases, with 9 bases lying between them. This CDR3 contains 14 residues.

This clonotype was recorded at least ten times. The genes are TRBV4-1 and TRBJ2-1; possibly TRBD1 for D (6 bases). The ends were cut back, 0 bases at V and 4 bases at J, with 10 bases in the middle. CDR1 is MGHRA, CDR2 YSYEKL, per germline. CDR3 size: 15 residues. This chain's CDR3 is CASSQDGQKYNEQFF. The CDR3, as DNA: TGCGCCAGCAGCCAAGACGGACAGAAGTACAATGAGCAGTTCTTC.

This clonotype was counted only a few times. This sequence joins TRBV5-4 and TRBJ2-7, with 9 bases matching TRBD2. J was trimmed by 3 bases and V by 4 bases; bases with no gene match: 8. The CDR3 totals 15 residues. Germline loops: CDR1 SGHNT, CDR2 YYREEE (reference sequence). In DNA, the CDR3 is TGTGCCAGCAGCCCGGACGGACTAGCGAACTACGAGCAGTACTTC. It yields the protein CASSPDGLANYEQYF.

This chain connects TRBV7-9 to TRBJ2-3; D remains ambiguous. The CDR3 is 16 residues long. In germline, CDR1 is SEHNR, CDR2 FQNEAQ (reference sequence). V gave up 0 bases and J gave up 2 bases, with 12 bases separating them. The CDR3 coding sequence is TGTGCCAGCAGCTTAGCGGAGAACGATTACACAGATACGCAGTATTTT. This translates into CASSLAENDYTDTQYF.

The V call is TRBV4-1, the J call TRBJ2-5; 8 bases match TRBD1. The CDR3 spans 15 residues. J gave up 5 bases and V 4 bases, and 9 bases lay outside the gene matches. CDR1 MGHRA and CDR2 YSYEKL come from the germline V gene. The CDR3 DNA is TGCGCCAGCAGCCTCCCCGGACAGGGTGGGGAGACCCAGTACTTC. Translating it yields CASSLPGQGGETQYF.

This clonotype was found many times. The chain employs TRBV18 and TRBJ2-1; D may be TRBD1 (5 bases). Germline loops: CDR1 KGHSH, CDR2 LQKENI. This CDR3 spans 14 amino acids. V gave up 8 bases and J gave up 3 bases, with 14 bases separating them. DNA of the CDR3: TGTGCCAGCAGCCCCAGAGACAGCTACAATGAGCAGTTCTTC. Protein sequence: CASSPRDSYNEQFF.

This clonotype was seen only a few times. The chain carries TRBV14 and TRBJ2-1; 7 bases are shared with TRBD2. Trimming cost V 0 bases and J 12 bases; bases outside gene matches: 5. From germline, CDR1 is SGHDN and CDR2 FVKESK. This CDR3 has 13 amino acids. CDR3 nucleotide sequence: TGTGCCAGCAGCCAAGATTCCCCGGGGGGGCAGTTCTTC. This translates into CASSQDSPGGQFF.

This clonotype was observed a few times. The chain combines TRBV20-1 with TRBJ2-5; 9 positions match TRBD1. V lost 5 bases to trimming and J lost 2 bases; unmatched junction nucleotides: 12. Germline assignment: CDR1 DFQATT and CDR2 SNEGSKA (reference sequence). This CDR3 is built from 16 residues. The chain's CDR3 is CSASGTGLGPQETQYF. The CDR3 DNA reads TGCAGTGCTTCCGGGACAGGGTTGGGCCCTCAAGAGACCCAGTACTTC.

V and J are TRBV29-1 and TRBJ2-2; 8 bases align to TRBD2. Germline values: CDR1 SQVTM, CDR2 ANQGSEA. CDR3 length equals 15 residues. Trimming took 2 bases from V and 2 from J; bases not matched to a gene: 4. The CDR3 protein is CSVESSGLNTGELFF. CDR3 bases: TGCAGCGTTGAATCTAGCGGGCTCAACACCGGGGAGCTGTTTTTT.